The T cell receptor (beta chain) described here comes from a study of CD8+ T cells in alopecia areata. Investigators isolated RNA and reverse transcribed it into cDNA to act as the sequencing template. Sequencing used immunoSEQ multiplex PCR; TCRdb keeps in-frame clones, though not all of them. The sample carries around 180,000 clones, around three fifths recorded once. The ends were cut back, 2 bases at V and 0 bases at J, with 2 bases in the middle. CDR1 and CDR2 (germline): SGHDT, YYEEEE. The CDR3 covers 13 residues. The treatment here: oral pan-JAK inhibitor, 5-10 mg twice daily. This sequence joins TRBV5-6 and TRBJ1-4; no firm D call. This receptor was identified in a human donor with alopecia areata. The sequencing used CD4+ T cells sorted from blood, collected at week 24, from a patient treated with tofacitinib. Here the CDR3 DNA reads TGTGCCAGCAGCTTACCAACTAATGAAAAACTGTTTTTT. It codes for CASSLPTNEKLFF.